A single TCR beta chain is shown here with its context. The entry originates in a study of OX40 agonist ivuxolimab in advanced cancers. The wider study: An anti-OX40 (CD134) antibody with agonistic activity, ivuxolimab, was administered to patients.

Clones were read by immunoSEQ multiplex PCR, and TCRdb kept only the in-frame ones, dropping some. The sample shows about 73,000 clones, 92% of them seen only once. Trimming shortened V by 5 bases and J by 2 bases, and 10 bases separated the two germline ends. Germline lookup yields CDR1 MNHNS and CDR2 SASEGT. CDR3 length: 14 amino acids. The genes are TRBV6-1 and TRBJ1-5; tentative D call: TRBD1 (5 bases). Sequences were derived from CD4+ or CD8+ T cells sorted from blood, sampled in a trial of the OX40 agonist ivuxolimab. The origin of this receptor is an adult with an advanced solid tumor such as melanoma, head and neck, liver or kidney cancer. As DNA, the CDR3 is TGTGCCAGCAGTCTAAAGACAGGCAATCAGCCCCAGCATTTT. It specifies CASSLKTGNQPQHF.